This T cell receptor beta chain was recorded in a study of shared clonotypes between healthy human individuals. Study at large: Each donor had three CD4 naive, three CD4 memory, two CD8 naive and one CD8 memory plate.

The method was immunoSEQ multiplex PCR; TCRdb's version includes in-frame clones alone and lacks a portion of them. The table includes 600,000 to 800,000 clones, around 70% detected once. Splitting the CD4+ cells yielded a CD45RA+ naive subset and a CD45RA-negative memory subset. Notes on the study in general: A small donor pool kept down the genetic and exposure-history diversity that was represented.

This clone was picked up a small number of times. Its matching antigen is unknown. This CDR3 contains 15 residues. Germline values: CDR1 MGHRA, CDR2 YSYEKL. With 4 bases removed from V and 8 bases from J, the gap between germline ends came to 18 bases. The chain combines TRBV4-1 with TRBJ2-1, with TRBD1 as a possible D gene (5 bases). The TCR comes from a woman between 25 and 40 years old in good health. The sequenced sample consisted of memory CD4+ T cells sorted from blood. Subset given: CD45RA-negative fraction. The chain's CDR3 is CASSLGHSTRDEQFF. The CDR3 DNA sequence: TGCGCCAGCAGCCTGGGGCATAGCACAAGGGATGAGCAGTTCTTC.